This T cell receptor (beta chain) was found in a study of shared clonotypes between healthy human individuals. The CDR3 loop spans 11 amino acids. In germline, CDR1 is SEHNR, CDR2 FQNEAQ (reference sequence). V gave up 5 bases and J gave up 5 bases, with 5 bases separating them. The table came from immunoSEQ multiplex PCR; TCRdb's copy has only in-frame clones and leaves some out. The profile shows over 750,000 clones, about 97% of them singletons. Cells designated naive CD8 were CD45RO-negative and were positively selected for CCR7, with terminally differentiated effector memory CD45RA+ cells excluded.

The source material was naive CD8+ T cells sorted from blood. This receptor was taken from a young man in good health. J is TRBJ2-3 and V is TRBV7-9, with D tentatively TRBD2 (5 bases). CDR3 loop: CASSREDTQYF. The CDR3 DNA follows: TGTGCCAGCAGCCGGGAAGATACGCAGTATTTT.